This TCR beta chain was recorded in a study of neoadjuvant anti-PD-1 for oral cavity cancer. For the study at large: Patients without progression got a fourth dose around day 43.

Measured with immunoSEQ multiplex PCR; TCRdb has only the in-frame clones, and not every one. The sample holds just over 65,000 clones, 80% to 90% seen once. Time point reported: after neoadjuvant nivolumab, at surgical resection. PBMCs were not maintained or expanded in culture before analysis. J gave up 8 bases and V 4 bases, and 3 bases lay outside the gene matches. Germline lookup yields CDR1 MDHEN and CDR2 SYDVKM. CDR3 length equals 12 residues. The sequence derives from a person aged 35-79 years with oral cavity squamous cell carcinoma. Sequencing used PBMCs, obtained after nivolumab (anti-PD-1) treatment. The J gene is TRBJ1-1, the V gene TRBV28; 8 bases map to TRBD1. As DNA, the CDR3 is TGTGCCAGCAGTTGGGGACAGGCAGAAGCTTTCTTT. It translates to CASSWGQAEAFF. Supplemented by reference TRBV28 and TRBJ1-1, the full variable domain reads DVKVTQSSRYLVKRTGEKVFLECVQDMDHENMFWYRQDPGLGLRLIYFSYDVKMKEKGDIPEGYSVSREKKERFSLILESASTNQTSMYLCASSWGQAEAFFGQGTRLTVV.